The 5 T cell receptor beta chains given below trace back to one sample, sequenced in a study of blood T cells in healthy people across ages. Primers used in a second PCR of about 6 to 11 cycles were a sample-barcoded 5' primer and a J-beta primer mix. TCRdb recomputed calls from the 5' RACE reads with MiXCR, one row per CDR3 protein. The sample holds roughly 1,500,000 distinct CDR3 sequences, about 35% seen once. The source material was blood. These receptors all stem from a woman aged 25 to 39 in good health.

The V and J genes are TRBV9 and TRBJ2-3; tentatively, D is TRBD2 (6 bases). Trimming removed 2 bases from V and 0 bases from J, with 13 bases in between. The CDR3 extends over 16 amino acids. Germline lookup yields CDR1 SGDLS and CDR2 YYNGEE. CDR3 region: CASSVAGKASTDTQYF. The CDR3, as DNA: TGTGCCAGCAGCGTTGCGGGGAAGGCCAGCACAGATACGCAGTATTTT.

This chain joins TRBV12-3 or TRBV12-4 and TRBJ2-5; TRBD1 aligns across 9 bases. The length of the CDR3 is 14 residues. V lost 7 bases, J lost 5 bases, and 8 bases stayed unmatched. CDR3 DNA: TGTGCCAGCACACAGGGGGCATCGGATGAGACCCAGTACTTC. Its translation: CASTQGASDETQYF.

This clonotype came up many times. CDR3 DNA: TGTGCCAGCAGCTTAGAGGGGCTCGATGAGCAGTTCTTC. Translation gives CASSLEGLDEQFF. V gene TRBV7-9 combines with J gene TRBJ2-1; tentative D call: TRBD1 (5 bases). CDR1 is SEHNR and CDR2 is FQNEAQ in the germline V gene (reference sequence). V was pared by 1 base and J by 8 bases, with 9 bases between. The CDR3 totals 13 residues.

This clonotype has more than one count but fewer than ten. In nucleotides, the CDR3 is TGTGCCAGCAGTTTATGGTCTAGCGGGAGGGCGACAGATACGCAGTATTTT. This codes for CASSLWSSGRATDTQYF. The genes are TRBV27 and TRBJ2-3, with 12 bases fitting TRBD2. The V segment lost 1 base and the J segment 3 bases; nucleotides outside the gene matches: 5. The CDR3 is made up of 17 amino acids. Germline CDR1 is MNHEY and CDR2 is SMNVEV (reference sequence).

The chain combines TRBV12-3 or TRBV12-4 with TRBJ1-1, with D unclear. This CDR3 is 13 amino acids long. Trimming cost V 8 bases and J 5 bases, with 15 bases left between them. Here the CDR3 DNA reads TGTGCCAGCGGTTCGACTTTTAGGACTGAAGCTTTCTTT. Encoded protein: CASGSTFRTEAFF.